A single sample gave rise to the 7 T cell receptor beta chains below, sequenced in a study of cytomegalovirus exposure and HLA in healthy donors. The PCR contained 60 Vbeta and 13 Jbeta primers. Produced via immunoSEQ multiplex PCR; TCRdb's table is partial and in-frame only. The sample contains about 160,000 clones, about 70% of which appear only once. Sequencing was done on a sample of PBMCs. These receptors were obtained from a middle-aged woman in good health and CMV-seropositive.

The chain joins TRBV12-5 to TRBJ2-1, with TRBD1 identical over 7 bases. With V trimmed by 1 base and J by 4 bases, 7 bases remained unmatched. From germline, CDR1 is LGHNT and CDR2 FRNRAP. The CDR3 has 16 amino acids. CDR3 bases: TGTGCTAGTGGTTTGGCGACAGGGCCTCTGTACAATGAGCAGTTCTTC. This gives the protein CASGLATGPLYNEQFF.

J is TRBJ2-1 and V is TRBV6-1; D may be TRBD2 (5 bases). The V and J ends lost 6 bases and 0 bases respectively, with 15 bases between them. This CDR3 spans 16 amino acids. Germline V gene lookup returns CDR1 MNHNS and CDR2 SASEGT. The CDR3 region has the DNA TGTGCCAGCAGAGAACGAGGACTGGACTCCTACAATGAGCAGTTCTTC. This codes for CASRERGLDSYNEQFF.

This sequence joins TRBV13 and TRBJ2-5; TRBD1 is a possible D gene (6 bases). The germline V and J ends were trimmed by 4 bases and 1 base, with 13 bases remaining between them. This CDR3 is 15 amino acids long. CDR1 PRHDT and CDR2 FYEKMQ come from the germline V gene (reference sequence). The CDR3 is CASSWGRILQETQYF. For the CDR3, the DNA is TGTGCCAGCAGCTGGGGGCGGATCCTCCAAGAGACCCAGTACTTC.

The gene calls are TRBV5-4 and TRBJ1-4; 8 nucleotides agree with TRBD1. Trimming took 3 bases from V and 8 from J; bases not matched to a gene: 9. The length of the CDR3 is 15 residues. Germline V gene lookup returns CDR1 SGHNT and CDR2 YYREEE (reference sequence). The DNA of the CDR3 is TGTGCCAGCAGCTCAGCGGACAGGGTGGGAGAAAAACTGTTTTTT. It encodes CASSSADRVGEKLFF.

This clone has only one observation. The V call is TRBV5-1, the J call TRBJ1-3; 8 bases map to TRBD1. The junction had 4 bases not matched to a gene; V was cut back by 7 bases and J by 1 base. The CDR3 is 14 residues long. CDR1 and CDR2 (germline): SGHRS, YFSETQ. The DNA of the CDR3 is TGCGCCAGCGCTCAGGGGGCGTCTGGAAACACCATATATTTT. The encoded protein is CASAQGASGNTIYF.

This clone has a handful of counts. V gene TRBV28 combines with J gene TRBJ1-2; 7 nucleotides align to TRBD1. This CDR3 region has 12 residues. J was trimmed by 4 bases and V by 7 bases; bases with no gene match: 3. The germline V gene has CDR1 MDHEN and CDR2 SYDVKM. The CDR3 loop is CASTGTVYGYTF. The CDR3 DNA follows: TGTGCCAGCACCGGGACAGTCTATGGCTACACCTTC.

This clone was seen more than once but under ten times. V gene TRBV5-3 combines with J gene TRBJ2-3, with 9 bases aligning to TRBD2. TRBV5-3 has ORF status, its function being uncertain. CDR3 length: 15 residues. Trimming at V came to 5 bases and at J to 7 bases, leaving 11 bases not matched to a gene. CDR3 nucleotide sequence: TGTGCCAGAAGTTGGCTAGCGGGGTCACGTCATACGCAGTATTTT. Translated, it gives CARSWLAGSRHTQYF.